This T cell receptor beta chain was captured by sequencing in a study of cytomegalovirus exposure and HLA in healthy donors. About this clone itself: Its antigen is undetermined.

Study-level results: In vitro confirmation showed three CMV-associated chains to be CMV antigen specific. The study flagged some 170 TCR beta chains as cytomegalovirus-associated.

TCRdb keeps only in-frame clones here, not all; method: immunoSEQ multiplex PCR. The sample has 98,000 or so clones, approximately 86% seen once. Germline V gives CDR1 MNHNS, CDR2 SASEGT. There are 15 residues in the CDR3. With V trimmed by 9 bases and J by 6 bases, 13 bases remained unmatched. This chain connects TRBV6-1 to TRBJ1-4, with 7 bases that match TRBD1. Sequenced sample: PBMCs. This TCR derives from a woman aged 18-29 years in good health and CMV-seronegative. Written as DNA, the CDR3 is TGTGCCAGTTACGGGAGGGGGCGAATGGATGAAAAACTGTTTTTT. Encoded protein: CASYGRGRMDEKLFF.